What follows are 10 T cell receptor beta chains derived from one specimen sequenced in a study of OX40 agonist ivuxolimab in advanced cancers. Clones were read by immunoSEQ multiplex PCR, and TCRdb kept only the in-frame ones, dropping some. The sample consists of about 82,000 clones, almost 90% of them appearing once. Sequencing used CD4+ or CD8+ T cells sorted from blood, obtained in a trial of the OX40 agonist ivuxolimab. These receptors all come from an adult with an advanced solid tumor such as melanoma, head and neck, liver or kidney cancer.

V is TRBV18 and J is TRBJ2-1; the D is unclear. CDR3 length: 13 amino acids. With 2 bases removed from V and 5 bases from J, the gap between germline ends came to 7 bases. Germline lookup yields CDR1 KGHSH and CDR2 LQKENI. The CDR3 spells CASSPGLNNEQFF. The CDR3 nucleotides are TGTGCCAGCTCACCAGGTTTGAACAATGAGCAGTTCTTC.

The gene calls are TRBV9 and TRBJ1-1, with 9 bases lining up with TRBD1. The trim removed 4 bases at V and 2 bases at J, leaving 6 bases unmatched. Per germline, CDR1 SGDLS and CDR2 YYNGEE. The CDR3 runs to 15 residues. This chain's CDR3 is CASSKQGAFNTEAFF. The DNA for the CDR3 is TGTGCCAGCAGCAAACAGGGGGCTTTCAACACTGAAGCTTTCTTT.

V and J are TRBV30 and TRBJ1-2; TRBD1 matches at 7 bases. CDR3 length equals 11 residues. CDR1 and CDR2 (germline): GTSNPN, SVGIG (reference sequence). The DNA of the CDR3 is TGTGCGGTGGGACAGCCCTATGGCTACACCTTC. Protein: CAVGQPYGYTF.

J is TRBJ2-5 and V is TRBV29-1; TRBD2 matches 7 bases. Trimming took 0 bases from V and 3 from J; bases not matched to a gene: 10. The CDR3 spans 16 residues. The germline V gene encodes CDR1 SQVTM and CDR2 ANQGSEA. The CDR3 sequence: CSVEDLGGSGKETQYF. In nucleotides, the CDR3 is TGCAGCGTTGAAGACTTGGGAGGGAGCGGGAAAGAGACCCAGTACTTC.

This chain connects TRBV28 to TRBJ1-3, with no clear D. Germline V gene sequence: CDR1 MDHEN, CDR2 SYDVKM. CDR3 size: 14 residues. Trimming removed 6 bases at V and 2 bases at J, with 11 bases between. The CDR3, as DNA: TGTGCCAGCAGCCCCCGGAGGGCTGGAAACACCATATATTTT. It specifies CASSPRRAGNTIYF.

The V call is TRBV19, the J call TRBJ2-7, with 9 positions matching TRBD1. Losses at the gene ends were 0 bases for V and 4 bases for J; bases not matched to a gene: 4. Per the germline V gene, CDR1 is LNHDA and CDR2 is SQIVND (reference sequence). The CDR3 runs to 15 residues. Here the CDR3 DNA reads TGTGCCAGTAGTATAGATTGGACAGGGGAATACGAGCAGTACTTC. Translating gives CASSIDWTGEYEQYF. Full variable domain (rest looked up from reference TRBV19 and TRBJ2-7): DGGITQSPKYLFRKEGQNVTLSCEQNLNHDAMYWYRQDPGQGLRLIYYSQIVNDFQKGDIAEGYSVSREKKESFPLTVTSAQKNPTAFYLCASSIDWTGEYEQYFGPGTRLTVT.

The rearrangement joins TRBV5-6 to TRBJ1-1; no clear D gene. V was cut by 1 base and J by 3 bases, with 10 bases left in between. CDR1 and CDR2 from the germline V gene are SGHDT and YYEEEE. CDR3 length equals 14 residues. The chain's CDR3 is CASSLRPLDTEAFF. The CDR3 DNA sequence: TGTGCCAGCAGCTTGCGGCCCCTGGACACTGAAGCTTTCTTT.

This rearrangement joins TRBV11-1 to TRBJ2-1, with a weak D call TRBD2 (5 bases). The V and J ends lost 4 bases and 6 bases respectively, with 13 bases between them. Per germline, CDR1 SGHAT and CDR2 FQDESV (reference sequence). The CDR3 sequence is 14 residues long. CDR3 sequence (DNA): TGTGCCAGCAGCTCGATGACTGGGAGCAATGAGCAGTTCTTC. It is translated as CASSSMTGSNEQFF.

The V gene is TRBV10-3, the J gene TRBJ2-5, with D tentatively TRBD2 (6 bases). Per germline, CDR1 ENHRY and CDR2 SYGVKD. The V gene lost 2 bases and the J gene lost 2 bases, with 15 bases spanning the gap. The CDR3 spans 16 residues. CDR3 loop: CAISESTGVRQETQYF. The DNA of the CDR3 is TGTGCCATCAGTGAGAGTACGGGAGTTCGACAAGAGACCCAGTACTTC.

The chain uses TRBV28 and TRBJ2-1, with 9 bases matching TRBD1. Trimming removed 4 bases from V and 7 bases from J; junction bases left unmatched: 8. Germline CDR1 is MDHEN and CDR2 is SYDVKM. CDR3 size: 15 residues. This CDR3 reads CASSWTGDFKNEQFF. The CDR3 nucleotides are TGTGCCAGCAGTTGGACAGGGGATTTCAAGAATGAGCAGTTCTTC.